This passage covers 26 T cell receptor beta chains from one sample sequenced in a study of cytomegalovirus exposure and HLA in healthy donors. A multiplex PCR was run with 60 Vbeta primers and 13 Jbeta primers. Clones were read by immunoSEQ multiplex PCR, and TCRdb kept only the in-frame ones, dropping some. The data contain under 200,000 clones, 70% to 80% of them singletons. The sample comprised PBMCs. Receptors were obtained from a man aged 35 to 55 in good health and CMV-seronegative.

V gene TRBV9 combines with J gene TRBJ1-2; a weak D match, TRBD1 (6 bases). CDR3 length equals 15 residues. Germline V gene data show CDR1 as SGDLS and CDR2 as YYNGEE. Deletions cut 3 bases from V and 1 base from J, with 13 bases between. In DNA, the CDR3 is TGTGCCAGCAGCGCAATAACACAGGGTAACTATGGCTACACCTTC. This sequence encodes CASSAITQGNYGYTF.

The chain uses TRBV5-1 and TRBJ2-7; 7 bases fit TRBD2. J lost 2 bases, V lost 4 bases, and 9 bases had no gene match. This CDR3 region has 15 residues. Looked up from germline, CDR1 is SGHRS and CDR2 is YFSETQ. CDR3: CASSGEGPMPYEQYF. DNA of the CDR3: TGCGCCAGCAGCGGGGAGGGACCTATGCCCTACGAGCAGTACTTC.

A few counts support this clone. The chain uses TRBV6-6 and TRBJ1-2; D ambiguous. The germline V gene encodes CDR1 MNHNY and CDR2 SVGAGI (reference sequence). The CDR3 runs 15 residues. The ends were cut back, 6 bases at V and 4 bases at J, with 18 bases in the middle. The CDR3 is CASSPNVAGTYGYTF. CDR3 DNA: TGTGCCAGCAGCCCGAACGTCGCGGGTACCTATGGCTACACCTTC.

The chain is built from TRBV7-9 and TRBJ2-1, with 8 bases lining up with TRBD1. V lost 5 bases and J lost 8; bases outside the gene matches: 8. The germline gives CDR1 SEHNR, CDR2 FQNEAQ (reference sequence). This CDR3 has 14 residues. The CDR3 DNA follows: TGTGCCAGCAGCCATATGGACAGGGACTATGAGCAGTTCTTC. Translated: CASSHMDRDYEQFF.

The rearrangement links TRBV10-3 to TRBJ2-5; D is uncertain. V shed 0 bases and J shed 5 bases, with 4 bases lying between them. CDR3 length: 12 amino acids. Germline V lookup: CDR1 ENHRY, CDR2 SYGVKD. As DNA, the CDR3 is TGTGCCATCAGTGAGTCTAGTGAGACCCAGTACTTC. It is translated as CAISESSETQYF.

The chain couples TRBV29-1 to TRBJ1-3; TRBD1 aligns across 8 bases. J lost 4 bases, V lost 3 bases, and 5 bases had no gene match. Germline CDR1 and CDR2: SQVTM and ANQGSEA. The CDR3 runs 14 residues. This CDR3 reads CSVDPTGDGNTIYF. The CDR3 DNA reads TGCAGCGTTGACCCGACAGGGGACGGAAACACCATATATTTT.

The chain combines TRBV5-1 with TRBJ1-4; 7 bases align to TRBD1. This CDR3 has 14 residues. Germline V CDR1 and CDR2: SGHRS, YFSETQ. Germline trimming cut 0 bases from V and 13 bases from J; bases unmatched to any gene: 9. The CDR3, as DNA: TGCGCCAGCAGCTTGGCTCAGGGGGGACCGAGACTGTTTTTT. This gives the protein CASSLAQGGPRLFF.

The chain carries TRBV2 and TRBJ2-2, with D possibly TRBD2 on 6 matching bases. The germline CDR1 and CDR2 sequences are SNHLY and FYNNEI. The germline V and J ends were trimmed by 8 bases and 1 base, with 8 bases remaining between them. This CDR3 is 13 amino acids long. CDR3 bases: TGTGCCAGCCGGAGGGAGAACACCGGGGAGCTGTTTTTT. Translated: CASRRENTGELFF. The complete variable domain, with remaining parts taken from reference TRBV2 and TRBJ2-2, reads EPEVTQTPSHQVTQMGQEVILRCVPISNHLYFYWYRQILGQKVEFLVSFYNNEISEKSEIFDDQFSVERPDGSNFTLKIRSTKLEDSAMYFCASRRENTGELFFGEGSRLTVL.

The chain combines TRBV7-2 with TRBJ1-2; the D gene is possibly TRBD1 (6 bases). V gave up 1 base and J gave up 1 base, with 19 bases separating them. The V gene's germline CDR1 is SGHTA and CDR2 FQGNSA. The CDR3 has 18 residues. CDR3 sequence: CASSLVGGQEQINYGYTF. The CDR3, as DNA: TGTGCCAGCAGCTTAGTGGGGGGGCAGGAGCAGATTAACTATGGCTACACCTTC.

The chain has TRBV9 and TRBJ1-4; D ambiguous. Trimming took 4 bases from V and 3 from J, leaving 16 bases between them. This CDR3 region has 16 residues. Germline CDR1 SGDLS, CDR2 YYNGEE. The CDR3: CASSLNREEANEKLFF. In nucleotides, the CDR3 is TGTGCCAGCAGCCTAAACCGGGAAGAGGCTAATGAAAAACTGTTTTTT.

The chain links TRBV25-1 to TRBJ2-2, with 8 nucleotides matching TRBD1. Trimming removed 0 bases from V and 7 bases from J; junction bases left unmatched: 7. Germline-derived CDR1 and CDR2 are MGHDK and SYGVNS. The CDR3 totals 16 residues. Written as DNA, the CDR3 is TGTGCCAGCAGTGAATATCGCACAGGGGGAAGCGGGGAGCTGTTTTTT. It encodes CASSEYRTGGSGELFF.

The genes are TRBV30 and TRBJ2-1; maybe TRBD1 (5 bases). Germline-derived CDR1 and CDR2 are GTSNPN and SVGIG (reference sequence). The CDR3 spans 15 residues. Deletions cut 3 bases from V and 3 bases from J, with 15 bases between. The CDR3 nucleotides read TGTGCCTGGAGAGGGGTAGCTTTGGGCTACAATGAGCAGTTCTTC. This translates into CAWRGVALGYNEQFF. Together with reference TRBV30 and TRBJ2-1, the CDR3 gives the full variable domain: SQTIHQWPATLVQPVGSPLSLECTVEGTSNPNLYWYRQAAGRGLQLLFYSVGIGQISSEVPQNLSASRPQDRQFILSSKKLLLSDSGFYLCAWRGVALGYNEQFFGPGTRLTVL.

This chain links TRBV6-1 with TRBJ1-3; TRBD1 agrees at 10 bases. After removal of 8 bases from V and 4 bases from J, the junction contained 5 bases not matched to a gene. The germline V gene encodes CDR1 MNHNS and CDR2 SASEGT. The CDR3 runs 14 residues. The DNA of the CDR3 is TGTGCCAGCTCTGACAGGGGGCAAGGAAACACCATATATTTT. Its translation is CASSDRGQGNTIYF.

For this clone: One end of the junction does not line up with germline, which may come from a read error. The V call is TRBV7-7, the J call TRBJ2-7, with 10 bases lining up with TRBD1. This CDR3 is built from 14 residues. CDR1 is SSHAT, CDR2 FNYEAQ, per germline (reference sequence). In DNA, the CDR3 is TGTGCTAGCAGCCGGGGGACAGGGGAGGGCGAGCAGTACTTC. Translated: CASSRGTGEGEQYF.

This clone was counted once. V usage is TRBV29-1 and J usage is TRBJ1-4; D gene unclear. V lost 6 bases and J lost 0, with 5 bases in between. Germline values: CDR1 SQVTM, CDR2 ANQGSEA. The CDR3 totals 12 residues. The CDR3 is CSVTATNEKLFF. The CDR3 DNA is TGCAGCGTCACAGCAACTAATGAAAAACTGTTTTTT. Full variable domain (missing parts from reference TRBV29-1 and TRBJ1-4): SAVISQKPSRDICQRGTSLTIQCQVDSQVTMMFWYRQQPGQSLTLIATANQGSEATYESGFVIDKFPISRPNLTFSTLTVSNMSPEDSSIYLCSVTATNEKLFFGSGTQLSVL.

The V call is TRBV6-6, the J call TRBJ2-5; D remains unclear. The germline V gene encodes CDR1 MNHNY and CDR2 SVGAGI (reference sequence). V dropped 6 bases and J dropped 6 bases, with 5 bases sitting between them. There are 10 residues in the CDR3. This chain's CDR3 is CASSHQTQYF. CDR3 in DNA: TGTGCCAGCAGCCATCAGACCCAGTACTTC.

This chain uses TRBV12-5 with TRBJ2-7; 7 nucleotides line up with TRBD1. The J segment lost 0 bases and the V segment lost 1 base, leaving 3 bases of the junction unmatched. The CDR3 has 15 amino acids. Per the germline V gene, CDR1 is LGHNT and CDR2 is FRNRAP. Here the CDR3 DNA reads TGTGCTAGTGGTTTGGGCCGGGACAGCTCCTACGAGCAGTACTTC. This sequence encodes CASGLGRDSSYEQYF. Full variable domain (remainder filled in from reference TRBV12-5 and TRBJ2-7): DARVTQTPRHKVTEMGQEVTMRCQPILGHNTVFWYRQTMMQGLELLAYFRNRAPLDDSGMPKDRFSAEMPDATLATLKIQPSEPRDSAVYFCASGLGRDSSYEQYFGPGTRLTVT.

This chain uses TRBV19 with TRBJ1-2, with a possible D match to TRBD1 (5 bases). Germline assignment: CDR1 LNHDA and CDR2 SQIVND (reference sequence). Trimming removed 4 bases from V and 4 bases from J, with 13 bases in between. The CDR3 runs to 14 residues. CDR3: CASSTTAELYGYTF. The CDR3 DNA reads as TGTGCCAGTAGTACGACAGCCGAGCTCTATGGCTACACCTTC.

The chain joins TRBV2 to TRBJ2-5; D possibly corresponds to TRBD1 (6 bases). This CDR3 spans 12 amino acids. CDR1 is SNHLY, CDR2 FYNNEI, per germline. Trimming shortened V by 7 bases and J by 3 bases, and 9 bases separated the two germline ends. Here the CDR3 DNA reads TGTGCCAGCATTGCAGGGGAAGAGACCCAGTACTTC. Translating it yields CASIAGEETQYF.

This sequence joins TRBV30 and TRBJ1-2, with 8 nucleotides matching TRBD1. There are 13 residues in the CDR3. CDR1 is GTSNPN and CDR2 is SVGIG in the germline V gene (reference sequence). The ends lost 3 bases at V and 8 bases at J; junction bases unmatched: 8. The CDR3 bases are TGTGCCTGGAGCGCCGGACAGGGTGGGGGCTACACCTTC. Translating it yields CAWSAGQGGGYTF.

The rearrangement uses TRBV27 and TRBJ2-2; tentatively, D is TRBD1 (6 bases). The length of the CDR3 is 14 residues. Trimming pared 2 bases from V and 6 bases from J, leaving 10 bases between. From germline, CDR1 is MNHEY and CDR2 SMNVEV (reference sequence). The DNA of the CDR3 is TGTGCCAGCAGTTTAAAGGCAGGGGCCGGGGAGCTGTTTTTT. Residues: CASSLKAGAGELFF.

V and J are TRBV10-3 and TRBJ2-7, with TRBD2 matching 8 bases. CDR3 length equals 14 residues. V lost 2 bases to trimming and J lost 6 bases; unmatched junction nucleotides: 6. Germline V lookup: CDR1 ENHRY, CDR2 SYGVKD. In DNA form, the CDR3 reads TGTGCCATCAGTGAGACCGTTAGCGGGGTCGAGCAGTACTTC. Protein sequence: CAISETVSGVEQYF.

The genes are TRBV29-1 and TRBJ1-1, with D tentatively TRBD1 (5 bases). The CDR3 runs 13 residues. Looked up from germline, CDR1 is SQVTM and CDR2 is ANQGSEA. With 5 bases removed from V and 1 base from J, the gap between germline ends came to 11 bases. CDR3 region: CSVPTERNTEAFF. CDR3 coding DNA: TGCAGCGTTCCGACAGAACGGAACACTGAAGCTTTCTTT.

This clone showed up just a few times. The CDR3 loop reads CASSPTGKGNGYTF. The CDR3 DNA reads TGTGCCAGCAGCCCGACAGGGAAGGGAAATGGCTACACCTTC. The chain recombines TRBV5-4 with TRBJ1-2; 7 positions match TRBD1. J was trimmed by 6 bases and V by 4 bases; bases with no gene match: 9. Germline V CDR1 and CDR2: SGHNT, YYREEE (reference sequence). The CDR3 runs to 14 residues.

The V gene is TRBV9, the J gene TRBJ2-7, with TRBD2 matching 8 bases. Germline V gene data show CDR1 as SGDLS and CDR2 as YYNGEE. The CDR3 runs 14 residues. The junction had 8 bases not matched to a gene; V was cut back by 5 bases and J by 4 bases. The chain's CDR3 is CASSNSGAGYEQYF. CDR3 DNA sequence: TGTGCCAGCAGTAATAGCGGGGCGGGATACGAGCAGTACTTC.

This clone appeared once. This chain connects TRBV28 to TRBJ1-1; possible D gene TRBD1, 6 bases. The CDR3 runs 13 residues. Germline V gene sequence: CDR1 MDHEN, CDR2 SYDVKM. V was trimmed by 3 bases and J by 7 bases, leaving 12 bases between them. DNA for the CDR3: TGTGCCAGCAGTTTCCGGGGGGCGGGTGAAGCTTTCTTT. Its translation: CASSFRGAGEAFF.